Listed here are 18 T cell receptor beta chains from one sample, sequenced in a study of OX40 agonist ivuxolimab in advanced cancers. Sequenced by immunoSEQ multiplex PCR; TCRdb stores in-frame clones only, minus some. The sample has fewer than 90,000 clones; about 91% are singletons. The input for sequencing was CD4+ or CD8+ T cells sorted from blood, taken in a trial of the OX40 agonist ivuxolimab. Receptors originate from an adult with an advanced solid tumor such as melanoma, head and neck, liver or kidney cancer.

This clone showed up just once. The rearrangement links TRBV2 to TRBJ1-4; D is unresolved. V lost 7 bases and J lost 8, with 14 bases in between. The CDR3 length is 13 residues. CDR1 is SNHLY and CDR2 is FYNNEI in the germline V gene. CDR3 DNA sequence: TGTGCCAGCACTTACTTTACCACCGAAAAACTGTTTTTT. Translated, it gives CASTYFTTEKLFF.

The chain carries TRBV9 and TRBJ2-2; TRBD2 matches at 9 bases. The CDR3 loop spans 16 amino acids. Trimming cost V 3 bases and J 4 bases; bases outside gene matches: 7. The germline V gene encodes CDR1 SGDLS and CDR2 YYNGEE. CDR3 DNA: TGTGCCAGCAGCGGCTTAGTAGCGGGGGTCACCGGGGAGCTGTTTTTT. This sequence encodes CASSGLVAGVTGELFF.

The genes are TRBV28 and TRBJ1-5; the D gene is possibly TRBD1 (6 bases). Germline lookup yields CDR1 MDHEN and CDR2 SYDVKM. This CDR3 spans 18 amino acids. V was clipped by 5 bases and J by 0 bases, with 20 bases between them. The CDR3 nucleotides are TGTGCCAGCAGTCCCCCGGGGAGGGGGGCTTATAGCAATCAGCCCCAGCATTTT. It translates to CASSPPGRGAYSNQPQHF.

This clone is a singleton in its sample. CDR3 sequence reads: CASSPGQDSYEQYF. The CDR3 DNA sequence: TGCGCCAGCAGCCCGGGACAGGACTCCTACGAGCAGTACTTC. V is TRBV5-1 and J is TRBJ2-5, with 8 bases aligning to TRBD1. The DNA end is a closer match to TRBJ2-7, so the J assignment may be wrong. The CDR3 runs 14 residues. Germline CDR1 is SGHRS and CDR2 is YFSETQ.

The chain couples TRBV28 to TRBJ2-1; D is possibly TRBD2 (5 bases). This CDR3 is 16 amino acids long. V gave up 3 bases and J gave up 6 bases, with 18 bases separating them. The V gene's germline CDR1 is MDHEN and CDR2 SYDVKM. The CDR3 loop is CASSLRVGLGGNEQFF. The CDR3 DNA is TGTGCCAGCAGTTTGAGGGTAGGGTTAGGAGGCAATGAGCAGTTCTTC.

The rearrangement uses TRBV29-1 and TRBJ2-1; 10 nucleotides align to TRBD1. J gave up 4 bases and V 4 bases, and 4 bases lay outside the gene matches. Germline CDR1 and CDR2: SQVTM and ANQGSEA. This CDR3 comprises 14 residues. Here the CDR3 DNA reads TGCAGCGTTGTCCGGGACAGGGGTTACAATGAGCAGTTCTTC. This encodes CSVVRDRGYNEQFF.

The V gene is TRBV28, the J gene TRBJ2-1; D uncertain. The V gene lost 3 bases and the J gene lost 6 bases, with 6 bases spanning the gap. The germline V gene encodes CDR1 MDHEN and CDR2 SYDVKM. This CDR3 spans 12 amino acids. The CDR3 sequence is CASSLRRNEQFF. The CDR3 nucleotides are TGTGCCAGCAGTTTGAGGCGCAATGAGCAGTTCTTC.

The table lists this clone with a count of one. The chain combines TRBV5-1 with TRBJ2-7, with 8 bases that match TRBD1. This CDR3 comprises 14 residues. Germline values: CDR1 SGHRS, CDR2 YFSETQ. V was pared by 3 bases and J by 10 bases, with 12 bases of the junction left unmatched. CDR3 residues: CASSYSGQATLQYV. The CDR3 DNA is TGCGCCAGCAGCTACTCGGGACAGGCAACTTTACAGTACGTC.

A single count supports this clone. This rearrangement joins TRBV7-2 to TRBJ2-2, with 8 positions matching TRBD1. The CDR3 consists of 15 residues. Germline values: CDR1 SGHTA, CDR2 FQGNSA. The J segment lost 7 bases and the V segment lost 2 bases, leaving 6 bases of the junction unmatched. The CDR3, as DNA: TGTGCCAGCAGCTTAAGGCAGGGGGCGGTCGGGGAGCTGTTTTTT. Amino acid sequence: CASSLRQGAVGELFF.

This chain uses TRBV19 with TRBJ1-3, with D possibly matching TRBD1 (6 bases). Trimming removed 6 bases at V and 0 bases at J, with 9 bases between. CDR3 size: 14 residues. CDR1 and CDR2 (germline): LNHDA, SQIVND (reference sequence). CDR3 DNA sequence: TGTGCCAGTAGAACAGGGCTCTCTGGAAACACCATATATTTT. It yields the protein CASRTGLSGNTIYF.

CDR3 residues: CASSPNYGYTF. CDR3 in DNA: TGCGCCAGCTCCCCTAACTATGGCTACACCTTC. The chain joins TRBV10-2 to TRBJ1-2, with no clear D. The CDR3 is 11 amino acids. The germline V gene has CDR1 WSHSY and CDR2 SAAADI. V was pared by 8 bases and J by 0 bases, with 4 bases between.

The chain joins TRBV5-1 to TRBJ1-6; 12 bases are a match to TRBD1. The CDR3 has 14 residues. The germline V gene encodes CDR1 SGHRS and CDR2 YFSETQ. V shed 2 bases and J 10 bases; nucleotides not matched to a gene: 1. CDR3 amino acids: CASSLGTGGSPLHF. The CDR3 nucleotides are TGCGCCAGCAGCTTAGGGACAGGGGGCTCACCCCTCCACTTT.

V and J are TRBV7-2 and TRBJ1-2; 8 nucleotides align to TRBD1. This CDR3 region has 15 residues. V lost 4 bases, J lost 1 base, and 5 bases stayed unmatched. Germline lookup yields CDR1 SGHTA and CDR2 FQGNSA. The CDR3 is CASSWTGTNNYGYTF. CDR3 DNA: TGTGCCAGCAGCTGGACAGGGACTAATAACTATGGCTACACCTTC.

CDR3 bases: TGTGCCAGCAGCGTAGACGGACAGGGTTTCGGTGAAGCTTTCTTT. It codes for CASSVDGQGFGEAFF. The chain links TRBV9 to TRBJ1-1; 8 nucleotides align to TRBD1. Germline V CDR1 and CDR2: SGDLS, YYNGEE. V lost 0 bases and J lost 7; bases outside the gene matches: 8. The CDR3 loop spans 15 amino acids.

This clone appeared a single time. The J gene is TRBJ2-7, the V gene TRBV5-1; D ambiguous. CDR3 length: 16 residues. V lost 5 bases and J lost 3, with 21 bases in between. The germline V gene encodes CDR1 SGHRS and CDR2 YFSETQ. CDR3: CASSSFPRSQGYEQYF. The CDR3 DNA reads TGCGCCAGCAGTTCGTTTCCCCGGTCCCAAGGCTACGAGCAGTACTTC.

The chain employs TRBV5-1 and TRBJ2-3, with D maybe TRBD2 (6 bases). CDR1 SGHRS and CDR2 YFSETQ come from the germline V gene. Trimming left V 0 bases short and J 0 bases short, with 14 bases between. The CDR3 has 17 residues. In DNA form, the CDR3 reads TGCGCCAGCAGCTTGGCAGTCGGGGGACCTAGCACAGATACGCAGTATTTT. It yields the protein CASSLAVGGPSTDTQYF. Full variable domain (remainder filled in from reference TRBV5-1 and TRBJ2-3): KAGVTQTPRYLIKTRGQQVTLSCSPISGHRSVSWYQQTPGQGLQFLFEYFSETQRNKGNFPGRFSGRQFSNSRSEMNVSTLELGDSALYLCASSLAVGGPSTDTQYFGPGTRLTVL.

J is TRBJ1-4 and V is TRBV28; the D is unclear. Germline loops: CDR1 MDHEN, CDR2 SYDVKM. CDR3 size: 14 residues. V lost 8 bases to trimming and J lost 8 bases, with 18 bases between them. CDR3: CASRTPSLGEKLFF. CDR3 bases: TGTGCCAGCCGAACGCCGAGCCTGGGCGAAAAACTGTTTTTT.

The chain couples TRBV19 to TRBJ1-1; a weak D match, TRBD1 (6 bases). V was trimmed by 6 bases and J by 1 base, leaving 12 bases between them. The CDR3 spans 14 residues. Per germline, CDR1 LNHDA and CDR2 SQIVND (reference sequence). DNA for the CDR3: TGTGCCAGTAGATCGGGACAATGGAACACTGAAGCTTTCTTT. Translated: CASRSGQWNTEAFF.